Listed below are T cell receptor beta chains from one sample, sequenced in a study of CD8+ T cells in alopecia areata. Using immunoSEQ multiplex PCR, the repertoire was profiled, and TCRdb retains in-frame clones only, with some absent. Seen here are 150,000 to 200,000 clones, roughly 60% observed once, and the top ten hold under 7%. Sample: CD4+ T cells sorted from blood, taken at week 24, from a patient treated with tofacitinib. The receptors shown here come from a human donor with alopecia areata. The CDR3 runs from the conserved cysteine through the conserved F or W. D genes are given only for firm matches. Not all rows give a size; the values are once, few, many and, for expanded clones, a class.

J: TRBJ2-2
V: TRBV19
D: .
size: .
CDR3: CASSMKPDTGELFF
DNA: TGTGCCAGTAGTATGAAACCGGACACCGGGGAGCTGTTTTTT

J: TRBJ2-5
V: TRBV2
D: .
size: .
CDR3: CASSVGGGETQYF
DNA: TGTGCCAGCAGTGTCGGAGGAGGGGAGACCCAGTACTTC

J: TRBJ1-1
V: TRBV27
D: .
size: .
CDR3: CASSFQGGTEAFF
DNA: TGTGCCAGCAGTTTTCAGGGCGGGACTGAAGCTTTCTTT

J: TRBJ2-3
V: TRBV4-3
D: .
size: once
CDR3: CASSRSGGTSSTDTQYF
DNA: TGCGCCAGCAGCCGGTCGGGCGGGACCTCTAGCACAGATACGCAGTATTTT

J: TRBJ1-1
V: TRBV2
D: .
size: .
CDR3: CARQGLKGEAFF
DNA: TGTGCCAGGCAAGGACTTAAGGGGGAAGCTTTCTTT

J: TRBJ2-3
V: TRBV2
D: .
size: .
CDR3: CASSVDTDTQYF
DNA: TGTGCCAGCAGTGTAGACACAGATACGCAGTATTTT

J: TRBJ1-4
V: TRBV27
D: .
size: .
CDR3: CARDALEKLFF
DNA: TGTGCCAGGGACGCCCTTGAAAAACTGTTTTTT

J: TRBJ2-3
V: TRBV25-1
D: .
size: .
CDR3: CASSDFRTNTDTQYF
DNA: TGTGCCAGCAGTGATTTCCGGACAAACACAGATACGCAGTATTTT

J: TRBJ1-2
V: TRBV4-3
D: TRBD1
size: few
CDR3: CASSQWELTGSYGYTF
DNA: TGCGCCAGCAGCCAATGGGAGTTGACAGGGAGCTATGGCTACACCTTC

J: TRBJ2-7
V: TRBV5-1
D: TRBD2
size: .
CDR3: CASSSGLAATYEQYF
DNA: TGCGCCAGCAGCTCGGGACTAGCGGCAACCTACGAGCAGTACTTC

J: TRBJ1-2
V: TRBV28
D: .
size: .
CDR3: CASSPAGNLHGYTF
DNA: TGTGCCAGCAGTCCTGCAGGGAACCTCCATGGCTACACCTTC

J: TRBJ2-1
V: TRBV15
D: TRBD1
size: .
CDR3: CATSRDRRGQGNEQFF
DNA: TGTGCCACCAGCAGAGACCGGAGAGGACAGGGCAATGAGCAGTTCTTC

J: TRBJ1-2
V: TRBV5-1
D: TRBD1
size: .
CDR3: CASRLGQGATYGYTF
DNA: TGCGCCAGCAGACTGGGACAGGGGGCTACCTATGGCTACACCTTC

J: TRBJ1-1
V: TRBV6-5
D: .
size: .
CDR3: CASSTYTEAFF
DNA: TGTGCCAGCAGTACATACACTGAAGCTTTCTTT

J: TRBJ2-4
V: TRBV29-1
D: .
size: few
CDR3: CSVRVALAKNIQYF
DNA: TGCAGCGTGCGTGTCGCACTAGCCAAAAACATTCAGTACTTC

J: TRBJ2-7
V: TRBV9
D: TRBD2
size: few
CDR3: CASSPQGLAFYEQYF
DNA: TGTGCCAGCAGCCCACAGGGACTAGCGTTCTACGAGCAGTACTTC

J: TRBJ1-1
V: TRBV5-4
D: .
size: .
CDR3: CASSQASISMNTEAFF
DNA: TGCGCCAGCAGCCAAGCCAGTATAAGCATGAACACTGAAGCTTTCTTT

J: TRBJ2-5
V: TRBV5-1
D: .
size: few
CDR3: CASSEGNVQETQYF
DNA: TGCGCCAGCAGTGAGGGGAACGTACAAGAGACCCAGTACTTC

J: TRBJ2-3
V: TRBV11-2
D: .
size: .
CDR3: CASSLEADATDTQYF
DNA: TGTGCCAGCAGCTTAGAGGCGGACGCCACAGATACGCAGTATTTT

J: TRBJ2-3
V: TRBV5-1
D: .
size: .
CDR3: CASSPGPGGDTQYF
DNA: TGCGCCAGCAGCCCGGGACCAGGTGGGGATACGCAGTATTTT

J: TRBJ2-5
V: TRBV5-1
D: .
size: once
CDR3: CASSSARELRGETQYF
DNA: TGCGCCAGCAGCAGCGCGCGGGAACTCAGGGGAGAGACCCAGTACTTC

J: TRBJ1-5
V: TRBV28
D: .
size: .
CDR3: CASSFGGTQPQHF
DNA: TGTGCCAGCAGTTTCGGGGGGACTCAGCCCCAGCATTTT

J: TRBJ2-3
V: TRBV29-1
D: .
size: .
CDR3: CSLLTGLLSDTQYF
DNA: TGCAGCCTCCTCACCGGACTATTATCAGATACGCAGTATTTT

J: TRBJ1-5
V: TRBV30
D: .
size: .
CDR3: CAWSVRGAQPQHF
DNA: TGTGCCTGGAGTGTTAGGGGGGCCCAGCCCCAGCATTTT

J: TRBJ2-3
V: TRBV27
D: TRBD1
size: .
CDR3: CASSAGQGQDTDTQYF
DNA: TGTGCCAGCAGTGCAGGACAGGGGCAAGACACAGATACGCAGTATTTT

J: TRBJ2-1
V: TRBV4-3
D: .
size: .
CDR3: CASSRGPNNEQFF
DNA: TGCGCCAGCAGCCGCGGACCGAACAATGAGCAGTTCTTC

J: TRBJ1-1
V: TRBV7-9
D: TRBD1
size: .
CDR3: CASSSQGTLSEAFF
DNA: TGTGCCAGCAGCTCACAGGGGACCCTCTCTGAAGCTTTCTTT

J: TRBJ2-2
V: TRBV5-1
D: .
size: once
CDR3: CASSSDPGDTGELFF
DNA: TGCGCCAGCAGCTCGGATCCAGGTGACACCGGGGAGCTGTTTTTT

J: TRBJ2-6
V: TRBV27
D: .
size: few
CDR3: CASSFRAANSGANVLTF
DNA: TGTGCCAGCAGTTTTAGGGCGGCCAACTCTGGGGCCAACGTCCTGACTTTC

J: TRBJ2-3
V: TRBV29-1
D: .
size: few
CDR3: CSGGHRTDTQYF
DNA: TGCAGCGGGGGACACCGCACAGATACGCAGTATTTT

J: TRBJ2-1
V: TRBV25-1
D: .
size: .
CDR3: CASSDSSGYNEQFF
DNA: TGTGCCAGCAGTGATTCATCAGGGTACAATGAGCAGTTCTTC

J: TRBJ1-2
V: TRBV4-1
D: .
size: .
CDR3: CASSQDRTYYGYTF
DNA: TGCGCCAGCAGCCAAGACCGGACTTACTATGGCTACACCTTC

J: TRBJ1-2
V: TRBV29-1
D: .
size: few
CDR3: CSVFGPNYGYTF
DNA: TGCAGCGTGTTTGGGCCTAACTATGGCTACACCTTC

J: TRBJ1-4
V: TRBV5-4
D: .
size: few
CDR3: CASSLKMGIGEKLFF
DNA: TGTGCCAGCAGCCTAAAAATGGGGATTGGGGAAAAACTGTTTTTT

J: TRBJ1-2
V: TRBV7-2
D: TRBD1
size: .
CDR3: CASSVVQGARVYGYTF
DNA: TGTGCCAGCAGCGTTGTTCAGGGGGCGAGAGTGTATGGCTACACCTTC

J: TRBJ2-1
V: TRBV5-6
D: TRBD1
size: .
CDR3: CASSTINRGPLYNEQFF
DNA: TGTGCCAGCAGCACCATTAACAGGGGTCCCCTCTACAATGAGCAGTTCTTC

J: TRBJ2-3
V: TRBV5-6
D: .
size: once
CDR3: CASSRPGSTDTQYF
DNA: TGTGCCAGCAGCCGGCCGGGATCCACAGATACGCAGTATTTT

J: TRBJ2-5
V: TRBV29-1
D: .
size: .
CDR3: CSVGAGSETQYF
DNA: TGCAGCGTTGGGGCAGGGAGCGAGACCCAGTACTTC

J: TRBJ2-6
V: TRBV14
D: .
size: .
CDR3: CASSQDRRAGANVLTF
DNA: TGTGCCAGCAGCCAAGATAGGCGGGCTGGGGCCAACGTCCTGACTTTC

J: TRBJ2-5
V: TRBV27
D: TRBD2
size: few
CDR3: CASGLAGMETQYF
DNA: TGTGCCAGCGGGCTAGCGGGGATGGAGACCCAGTACTTC

J: TRBJ2-1
V: TRBV5-6
D: TRBD2
size: few
CDR3: CASRGLAGDYEQFF
DNA: TGTGCCAGCAGGGGACTAGCGGGAGATTATGAGCAGTTCTTC

J: TRBJ2-1
V: TRBV4-1
D: .
size: .
CDR3: CASSQPGRKYNEQFF
DNA: TGCGCCAGCAGCCAACCGGGCCGAAAGTACAATGAGCAGTTCTTC

J: TRBJ2-7
V: TRBV4-3
D: .
size: .
CDR3: CASSGIEAYEQYF
DNA: TGCGCCAGCAGCGGGATAGAGGCCTACGAGCAGTACTTC

J: TRBJ1-2
V: TRBV7-3
D: .
size: .
CDR3: CASREYLDGYTF
DNA: TGTGCCAGCAGGGAGTATTTGGATGGCTACACCTTC

J: TRBJ1-2
V: TRBV29-1
D: .
size: .
CDR3: CSVVWEGYGYTF
DNA: TGCAGCGTCGTATGGGAGGGCTATGGCTACACCTTC

J: TRBJ1-1
V: TRBV6-4
D: TRBD1
size: many
CDR3: CASSDSDRGTEAFF
DNA: TGTGCCAGCAGTGACTCGGACAGGGGCACTGAAGCTTTCTTT

J: TRBJ1-1
V: TRBV29-1
D: .
size: .
CDR3: CGAVSTEAFF
DNA: TGCGGGGCTGTGAGCACTGAAGCTTTCTTT

J: TRBJ2-2
V: TRBV6-4
D: .
size: .
CDR3: CASSETGTGELFF
DNA: TGTGCCAGCAGTGAAACAGGGACCGGGGAGCTGTTTTTT

J: TRBJ2-6
V: TRBV6-5
D: .
size: .
CDR3: CASSYSKGSGANVLTF
DNA: TGTGCCAGCAGTTACTCGAAGGGCTCTGGGGCCAACGTCCTGACTTTC

J: TRBJ2-5
V: TRBV5-1
D: TRBD2
size: .
CDR3: CASSAGLAGVETQYF
DNA: TGCGCCAGCAGTGCCGGACTAGCGGGGGTCGAGACCCAGTACTTC

J: TRBJ2-5
V: TRBV15
D: .
size: .
CDR3: CATSRDPIGGETQYF
DNA: TGTGCCACCAGCAGAGATCCCATTGGAGGCGAGACCCAGTACTTC

J: TRBJ2-1
V: TRBV6-6
D: TRBD2
size: few
CDR3: CASSQLGLVGEQFF
DNA: TGTGCCAGCAGTCAACTCGGACTAGTAGGTGAGCAGTTCTTC

J: TRBJ1-5
V: TRBV30
D: .
size: .
CDR3: CAWSRGTYSNQPQHF
DNA: TGTGCCTGGAGCCGAGGCACGTATAGCAATCAGCCCCAGCATTTT

J: TRBJ2-7
V: TRBV10-3
D: TRBD2
size: .
CDR3: CATRTSGSIYEQYF
DNA: TGTGCCACCCGGACTAGCGGGAGTATCTACGAGCAGTACTTC

J: TRBJ2-6
V: TRBV5-1
D: .
size: few
CDR3: CASSDSSGANVLTF
DNA: TGCGCCAGCAGCGATTCTTCTGGGGCCAACGTCCTGACTTTC

J: TRBJ2-6
V: TRBV29-1
D: .
size: few
CDR3: CSVGDPRAGANVLTF
DNA: TGCAGCGTCGGGGACCCCAGAGCTGGGGCCAACGTCCTGACTTTC

J: TRBJ2-2
V: TRBV9
D: .
size: .
CDR3: CASSGGPLVRIGELFF
DNA: TGTGCCAGCAGCGGGGGGCCCCTAGTGAGGATCGGGGAGCTGTTTTTT

J: TRBJ1-2
V: TRBV5-4
D: .
size: .
CDR3: CASSLVREYGYTF
DNA: TGTGCCAGCAGCTTGGTCCGGGAATATGGCTACACCTTC

J: TRBJ2-1
V: TRBV5-1
D: TRBD1
size: .
CDR3: CASSFNPGQGTNEQFF
DNA: TGCGCCAGCAGCTTCAACCCGGGACAGGGGACGAATGAGCAGTTCTTC